This TCR beta chain is from a study of blood T cell repertoires in COVID-19. Overall study: The samples span acute and convalescent COVID-19 from the United States, Italy and Spain. Sample material is recorded as cDNA or gDNA derived from T cells, B-cell-depleted T cells, or PBMCs.

Only one count was recorded for this clone. In the original processing: Using reference gene primer amplification, nucleated cell counts were estimated. TCRdb keeps only in-frame clones here, not all; method: immunoSEQ multiplex PCR. That table supplies the V and J calls and clone size; D and trimming were determined from the DNA. The sample includes 150,000 to 200,000 clones, 80% to 90% of them seen just once. The germline CDR1 and CDR2 sequences are GTSNPN and SVGIG (reference sequence). This CDR3 is built from 11 residues. V lost 0 bases and J 8 bases, leaving 7 bases between the germline ends. The sample consisted of peripheral blood. V usage is TRBV30 and J usage is TRBJ1-2; the D gene is possibly TRBD1 (5 bases). The sequence derives from a human donor with active or convalescent COVID-19. The donor label of this sample is uncertain. Here the CDR3 DNA reads TGTGCCTGGAGTGTAACAGGCGGCTACACCTTC. Amino acids: CAWSVTGGYTF.